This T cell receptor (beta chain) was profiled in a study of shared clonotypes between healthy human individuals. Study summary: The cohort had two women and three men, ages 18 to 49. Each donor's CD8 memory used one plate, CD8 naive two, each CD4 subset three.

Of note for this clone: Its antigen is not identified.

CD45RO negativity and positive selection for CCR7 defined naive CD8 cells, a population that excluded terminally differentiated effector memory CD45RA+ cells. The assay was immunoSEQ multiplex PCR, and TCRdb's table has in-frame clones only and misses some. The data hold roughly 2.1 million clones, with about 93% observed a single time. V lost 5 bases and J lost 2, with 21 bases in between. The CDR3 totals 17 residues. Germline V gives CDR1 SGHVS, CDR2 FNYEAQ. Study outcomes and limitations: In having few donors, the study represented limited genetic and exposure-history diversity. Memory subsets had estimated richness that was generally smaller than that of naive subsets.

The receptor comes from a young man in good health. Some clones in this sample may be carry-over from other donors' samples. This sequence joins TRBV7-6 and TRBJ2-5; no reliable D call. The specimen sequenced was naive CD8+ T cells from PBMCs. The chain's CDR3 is CASSLLTATGAQETQYF. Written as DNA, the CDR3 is TGTGCCAGCAGCCTACTGACCGCGACCGGAGCTCAAGAGACCCAGTACTTC.